The entry below gives a single T cell receptor beta chain sequence along with its context. This sample is part of a study of blood T cell repertoires in COVID-19. Study-wide context: T cells, B-cell-depleted T cells, or PBMCs provided the cDNA or gDNA that served as material.

The V gene's germline CDR1 is SNHLY and CDR2 FYNNEI. Unmatched junction bases numbered 6, after V lost 5 bases and J lost 5 bases. The CDR3 loop spans 15 amino acids. Cohorts were based on clinical histories the participants reported. Authors' analysis steps: Reference gene primers were amplified, and this amplification served to estimate nucleated cell counts. Assay: immunoSEQ multiplex PCR; the TCRdb copy retains only in-frame clones and omits some. The DNA gave D and trimming, while V, J and clone size come from that table. There are about 250,000 clones in the sample; 65% to 90% occur only once, and around 1.7% lies in the top ten.

This chain uses TRBV2 with TRBJ1-6, with TRBD1 identical over 7 bases. This sequence was found in a man aged 35-49 years who had recovered from COVID-19. The specimen was PBMCs or T cells enriched from blood (not recorded which). In DNA, the CDR3 is TGTGCCAGCAGTAGACAGGGTCCCAATAATTCACCCCTCCACTTT. This encodes CASSRQGPNNSPLHF.